The 9 T cell receptor beta chains given below trace back to one sample, sequenced in a study of blood T cell repertoires in COVID-19. The data were produced by immunoSEQ multiplex PCR, yet TCRdb's version contains in-frame clones alone and is incomplete. The sample includes 40,000 to 50,000 clones, about 90% of them seen just once. Sequenced sample: peripheral blood. The receptors here all came from a man in his sixties or seventies with active COVID-19.

The rearrangement links TRBV6-5 to TRBJ2-4; 8 bases map to TRBD2. This CDR3 has 15 amino acids. Looked up from germline, CDR1 is MNHEY and CDR2 is SVGAGI. V shed 6 bases, J shed 5 bases, and the junction held 9 bases outside the gene matches. The CDR3 is CASSPPGRGENIQYF. CDR3 sequence (DNA): TGTGCCAGCAGCCCCCCAGGGCGGGGGGAAAACATTCAGTACTTC.

The CDR3 coding sequence is TGTGCCAGCAGTGCCCGGGACAGGAAGAACACTGAAGCTTTCTTT. It translates to CASSARDRKNTEAFF. V and J are TRBV27 and TRBJ1-1; 8 bases map to TRBD1. CDR3 length equals 15 residues. V gave up 5 bases and J gave up 1 base; unmatched junction bases: 6. The germline V gene has CDR1 MNHEY and CDR2 SMNVEV (reference sequence).

This clone was detected once. This rearrangement joins TRBV27 to TRBJ2-7, with 9 bases matching TRBD1. The CDR3 has 16 residues. CDR1 MNHEY and CDR2 SMNVEV come from the germline V gene (reference sequence). The ends lost 4 bases at V and 5 bases at J; junction bases unmatched: 12. The CDR3 DNA reads TGTGCCAGCAGTTCCAATTCCGGGACAGGGCTCAACGAGCAGTACTTC. Protein sequence: CASSSNSGTGLNEQYF.

The chain carries TRBV19 and TRBJ2-3, with 9 bases aligning to TRBD2. The CDR3 contains 18 residues. The germline CDR1 and CDR2 sequences are LNHDA and SQIVND (reference sequence). V was pared by 3 bases and J by 2 bases, with 12 bases of the junction left unmatched. The DNA of the CDR3 is TGTGCCAGTAGTATCGAGGCGGGGGGGAGTTCACACACAGATACGCAGTATTTT. This codes for CASSIEAGGSSHTDTQYF.

The chain combines TRBV5-1 with TRBJ2-1; 9 bases map to TRBD1. J gave up 7 bases and V 6 bases, and 11 bases lay outside the gene matches. Germline V CDR1 and CDR2: SGHRS, YFSETQ. CDR3 length: 15 residues. The CDR3 region has the DNA TGCGCCAGCACCGAAACAGGGGGCCGGTGGAATGAGCAGTTCTTC. Protein: CASTETGGRWNEQFF.

The chain is built from TRBV7-9 and TRBJ2-3, with D tentatively TRBD2 (5 bases). The germline V and J ends were trimmed by 5 bases and 5 bases, with 11 bases remaining between them. The germline V gene encodes CDR1 SEHNR and CDR2 FQNEAQ (reference sequence). This CDR3 comprises 13 residues. CDR3 coding DNA: TGTGCCAGCAGCCTTGGACTTTTAGATACGCAGTATTTT. Its translation: CASSLGLLDTQYF.

This chain connects TRBV3-1 (or the pseudogene TRBV3-2) to TRBJ1-1; D remains ambiguous. Germline V gene lookup returns CDR1 LGHDT and CDR2 YNNKEL (reference sequence). The V end lost 3 bases, the J end lost 1 base, and 6 bases lay between the germline ends. The CDR3 has 13 residues. CDR3 sequence reads: CASSQAGNTEAFF. The CDR3 DNA reads as TGTGCCAGCAGCCAGGCAGGGAACACTGAAGCTTTCTTT.

Only one count was recorded for this clone. This chain uses TRBV7-4 with TRBJ2-7, with a weak D call TRBD1 (6 bases). Germline V CDR1 and CDR2: SGHVT, SQSDAQ. V lost 5 bases and J 3 bases, leaving 14 bases between the germline ends. CDR3 length: 14 amino acids. The CDR3 coding sequence is TGTGCCAGCAGCGGGATGGACAGCTACTACGAGCAGTACTTC. It is translated as CASSGMDSYYEQYF. Supplemented by reference TRBV7-4 and TRBJ2-7, the full variable domain reads GAGVSQSPRYKVAKRGRDVALRCDSISGHVTLYWYRQTLGQGSEVLTYSQSDAQRDKSGRPSGRFSAERPERSVSTLKIQRTEQGDSAVYLCASSGMDSYYEQYFGPGTRLTVT.

The chain combines TRBV18 with TRBJ2-5, with TRBD2 identical over 9 bases. Germline V gene lookup returns CDR1 KGHSH and CDR2 LQKENI. This CDR3 has 17 residues. J was trimmed by 2 bases and V by 4 bases; bases with no gene match: 11. The CDR3: CASSRLSSSGGQETQYF. The DNA of the CDR3 is TGTGCCAGCTCACGATTGTCAAGTAGCGGGGGACAAGAGACCCAGTACTTC.